Described below is a single T cell receptor (beta chain) sequence and its context. The entry originates in a study of Graves' ophthalmopathy and Graves' hyperthyroidism. RNA served as the template for amplifying TCR beta CDR3 regions. The authors performed first-round RT-PCR with HTBI primers and then a second-round multiplex PCR. TCRdb fed the multiplex PCR reads into MiXCR, producing one record per CDR3 protein. The sample has about 740,000 distinct CDR3 sequences, around 40% seen once; the top ten hold about 40%. The CDR3 runs 17 residues. Trimming took 4 bases from V and 4 from J; bases not matched to a gene: 13. The V gene's germline CDR1 is SGHAT and CDR2 FQNNGV.

The sample consisted of peripheral blood. V and J are TRBV11-2 and TRBJ2-7; 10 bases map to TRBD1. The sequence was collected from an adult man with Graves' ophthalmopathy. The CDR3 nucleotides read TGTGCCAGCAGCTCAGGCGGGGGGACAGGGGTTTGGTACGAGCAGTACTTC. Translating gives CASSSGGGTGVWYEQYF.